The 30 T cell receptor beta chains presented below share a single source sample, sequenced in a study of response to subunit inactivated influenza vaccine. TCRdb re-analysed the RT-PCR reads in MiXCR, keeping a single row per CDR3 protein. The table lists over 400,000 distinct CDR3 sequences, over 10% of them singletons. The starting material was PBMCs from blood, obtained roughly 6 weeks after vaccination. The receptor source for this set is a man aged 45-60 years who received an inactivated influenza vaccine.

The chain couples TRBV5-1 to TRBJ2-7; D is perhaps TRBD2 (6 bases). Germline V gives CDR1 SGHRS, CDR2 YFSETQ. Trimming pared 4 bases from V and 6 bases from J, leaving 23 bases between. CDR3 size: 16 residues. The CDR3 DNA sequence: TGCGCCAGCAGCCCAAGTACGGGACCGGGGGATGGCGAGCAGTACTTC. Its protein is CASSPSTGPGDGEQYF.

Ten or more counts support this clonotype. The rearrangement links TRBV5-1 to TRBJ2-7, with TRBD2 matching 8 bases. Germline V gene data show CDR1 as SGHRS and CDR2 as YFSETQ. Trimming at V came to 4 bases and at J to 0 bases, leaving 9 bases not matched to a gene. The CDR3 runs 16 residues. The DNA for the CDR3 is TGCGCCAGCAGCCACGGGGGGGCGGCGAGCTCCTACGAGCAGTACTTC. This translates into CASSHGGAASSYEQYF.

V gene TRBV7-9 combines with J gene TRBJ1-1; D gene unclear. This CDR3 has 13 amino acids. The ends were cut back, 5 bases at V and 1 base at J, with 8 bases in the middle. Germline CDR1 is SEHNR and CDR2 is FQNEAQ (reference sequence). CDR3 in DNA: TGTGCCAGCAGCCGGTTTGAGAACACTGAAGCTTTCTTT. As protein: CASSRFENTEAFF.

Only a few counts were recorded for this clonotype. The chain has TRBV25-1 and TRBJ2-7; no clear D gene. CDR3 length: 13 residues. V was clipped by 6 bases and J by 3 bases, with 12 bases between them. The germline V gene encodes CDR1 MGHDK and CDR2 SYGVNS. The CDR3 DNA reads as TGTGCCAGCAGAAGTACAGAAAACTACGAGCAGTACTTC. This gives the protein CASRSTENYEQYF.

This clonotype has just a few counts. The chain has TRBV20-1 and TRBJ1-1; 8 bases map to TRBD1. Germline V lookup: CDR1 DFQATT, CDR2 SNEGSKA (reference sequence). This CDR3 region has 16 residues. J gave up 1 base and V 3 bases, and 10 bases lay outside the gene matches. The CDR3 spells CSARGQEIIQNTEAFF. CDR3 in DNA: TGCAGTGCTAGGGGACAGGAGATAATCCAGAACACTGAAGCTTTCTTT.

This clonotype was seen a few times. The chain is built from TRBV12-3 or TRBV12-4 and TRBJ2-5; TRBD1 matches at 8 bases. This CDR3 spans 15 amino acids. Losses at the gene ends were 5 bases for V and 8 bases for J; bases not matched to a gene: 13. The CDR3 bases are TGTGCCAGCAGTCCCCCGGGGGACAGGACAGAAACCCAGTACTTC. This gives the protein CASSPPGDRTETQYF.

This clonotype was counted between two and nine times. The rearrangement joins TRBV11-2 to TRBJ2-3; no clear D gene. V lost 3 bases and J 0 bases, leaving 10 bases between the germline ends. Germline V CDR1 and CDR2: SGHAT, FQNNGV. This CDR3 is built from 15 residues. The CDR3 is CASSLVYSSTDTQYF. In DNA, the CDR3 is TGTGCCAGCAGCTTGGTTTACTCTAGCACAGATACGCAGTATTTT.

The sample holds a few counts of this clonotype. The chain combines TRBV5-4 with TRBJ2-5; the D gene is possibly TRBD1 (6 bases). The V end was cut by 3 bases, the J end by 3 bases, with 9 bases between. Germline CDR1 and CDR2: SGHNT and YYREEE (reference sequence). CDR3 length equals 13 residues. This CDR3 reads CASSSTGKETQYF. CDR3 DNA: TGTGCCAGCAGCTCTACAGGGAAAGAGACCCAGTACTTC.

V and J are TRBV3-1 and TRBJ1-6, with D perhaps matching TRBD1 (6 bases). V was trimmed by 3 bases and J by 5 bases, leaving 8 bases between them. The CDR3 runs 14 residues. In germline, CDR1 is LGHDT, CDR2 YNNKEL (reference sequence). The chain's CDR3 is CASSQGANNSPLHF. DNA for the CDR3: TGTGCCAGCAGCCAGGGGGCAAATAATTCACCCCTCCACTTT.

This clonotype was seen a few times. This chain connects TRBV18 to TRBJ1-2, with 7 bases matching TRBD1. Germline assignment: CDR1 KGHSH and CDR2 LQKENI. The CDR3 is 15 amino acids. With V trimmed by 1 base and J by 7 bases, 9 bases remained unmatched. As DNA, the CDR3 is TGTGCCAGCTCACCACTGACCGGGACAGTGGGTGGCTACACCTTC. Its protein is CASSPLTGTVGGYTF.

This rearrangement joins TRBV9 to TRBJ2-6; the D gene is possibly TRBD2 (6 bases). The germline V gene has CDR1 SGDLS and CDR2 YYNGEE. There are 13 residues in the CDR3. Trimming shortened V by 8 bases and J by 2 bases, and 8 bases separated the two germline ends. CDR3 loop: CASQRAGANVLTF. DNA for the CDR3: TGTGCCAGTCAGCGGGCTGGGGCCAACGTCCTGACTTTC. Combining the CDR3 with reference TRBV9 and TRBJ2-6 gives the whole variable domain DSGVTQTPKHLITATGQRVTLRCSPRSGDLSVYWYQQSLDQGLQFLIQYYNGEERAKGNILERFSAQQFPDLHSELNLSSLELGDSALYFCASQRAGANVLTFGAGSRLTVL.

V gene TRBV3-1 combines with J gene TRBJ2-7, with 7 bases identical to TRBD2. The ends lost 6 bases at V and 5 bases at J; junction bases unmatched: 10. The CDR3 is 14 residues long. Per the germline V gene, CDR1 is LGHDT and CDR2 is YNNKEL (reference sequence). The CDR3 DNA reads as TGTGCCAGCAGTCAAAACGGGGGGAGGAACGAGCAGTACTTC. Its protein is CASSQNGGRNEQYF.

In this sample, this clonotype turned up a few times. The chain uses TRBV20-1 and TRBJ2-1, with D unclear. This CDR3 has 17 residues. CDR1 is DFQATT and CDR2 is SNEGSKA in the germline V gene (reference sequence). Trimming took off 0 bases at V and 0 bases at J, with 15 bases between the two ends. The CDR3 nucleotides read TGCAGTGCTAGAGATCGAAAAGGGATGGACTCCTACAATGAGCAGTTCTTC. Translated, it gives CSARDRKGMDSYNEQFF.

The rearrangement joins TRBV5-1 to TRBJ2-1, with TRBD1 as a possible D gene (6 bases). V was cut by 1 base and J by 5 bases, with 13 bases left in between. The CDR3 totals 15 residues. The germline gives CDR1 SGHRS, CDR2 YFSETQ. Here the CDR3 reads CASSLLAGANNEQFF. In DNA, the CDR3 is TGCGCCAGCAGCTTGCTCGCAGGGGCGAACAATGAGCAGTTCTTC.

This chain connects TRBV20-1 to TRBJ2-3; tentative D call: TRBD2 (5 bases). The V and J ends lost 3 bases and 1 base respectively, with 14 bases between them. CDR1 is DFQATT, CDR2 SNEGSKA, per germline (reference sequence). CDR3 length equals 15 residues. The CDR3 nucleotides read TGCAGTGCTAGGGGATCTAGAGGGCGCACAGATACGCAGTATTTT. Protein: CSARGSRGRTDTQYF.

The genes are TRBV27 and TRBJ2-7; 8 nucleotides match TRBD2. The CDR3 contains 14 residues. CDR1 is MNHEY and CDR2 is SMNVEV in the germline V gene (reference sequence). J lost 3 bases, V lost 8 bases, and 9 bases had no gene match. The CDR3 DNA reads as TGTGCCAGCTCGATCGGGCTAGCGGGCTACGAGCAGTACTTC. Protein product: CASSIGLAGYEQYF.

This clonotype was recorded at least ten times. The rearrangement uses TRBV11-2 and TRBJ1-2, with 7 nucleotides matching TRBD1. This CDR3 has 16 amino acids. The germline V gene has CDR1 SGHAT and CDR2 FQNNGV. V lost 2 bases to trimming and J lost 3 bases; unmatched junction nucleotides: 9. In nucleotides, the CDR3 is TGTGCCAGCAGCTTACTGAGGGGGCGCACAGACTATGGCTACACCTTC. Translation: CASSLLRGRTDYGYTF.

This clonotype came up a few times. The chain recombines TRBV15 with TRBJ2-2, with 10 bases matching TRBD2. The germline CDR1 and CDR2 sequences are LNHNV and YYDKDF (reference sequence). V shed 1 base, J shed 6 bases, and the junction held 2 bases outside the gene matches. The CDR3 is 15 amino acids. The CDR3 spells CATSRGGTSAGELFF. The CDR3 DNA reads TGTGCCACCAGCAGAGGCGGGACTAGCGCCGGGGAGCTGTTTTTT.

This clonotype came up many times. The CDR3 spells CASSLWANEQFF. Written as DNA, the CDR3 is TGTGCCAGCAGTTTATGGGCGAATGAGCAGTTCTTC. The chain couples TRBV28 to TRBJ2-1; unclear D gene. The V end was cut by 0 bases, the J end by 7 bases, with 4 bases between. Germline V CDR1 and CDR2: MDHEN, SYDVKM. The CDR3 is made up of 12 amino acids.

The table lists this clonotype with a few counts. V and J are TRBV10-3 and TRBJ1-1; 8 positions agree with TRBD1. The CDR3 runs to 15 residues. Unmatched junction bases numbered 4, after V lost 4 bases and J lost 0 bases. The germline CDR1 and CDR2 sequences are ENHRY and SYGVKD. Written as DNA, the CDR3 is TGTGCCATCAGTGGACAGGGGATAATGAACACTGAAGCTTTCTTT. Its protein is CAISGQGIMNTEAFF.

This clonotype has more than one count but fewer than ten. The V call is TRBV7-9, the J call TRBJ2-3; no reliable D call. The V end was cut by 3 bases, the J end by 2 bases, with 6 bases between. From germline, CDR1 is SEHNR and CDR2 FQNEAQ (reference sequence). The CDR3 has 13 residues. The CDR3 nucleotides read TGTGCCAGCAGCTTCTACGACACAGATACGCAGTATTTT. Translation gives CASSFYDTDTQYF.

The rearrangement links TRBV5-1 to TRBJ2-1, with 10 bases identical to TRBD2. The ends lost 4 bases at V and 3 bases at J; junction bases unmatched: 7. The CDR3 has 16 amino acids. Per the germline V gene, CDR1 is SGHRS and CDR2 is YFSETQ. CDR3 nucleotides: TGCGCCAGCAGCCACCATAGCGGGGGGCTCTACAATGAGCAGTTCTTC. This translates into CASSHHSGGLYNEQFF. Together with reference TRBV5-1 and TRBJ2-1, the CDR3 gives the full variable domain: KAGVTQTPRYLIKTRGQQVTLSCSPISGHRSVSWYQQTPGQGLQFLFEYFSETQRNKGNFPGRFSGRQFSNSRSEMNVSTLELGDSALYLCASSHHSGGLYNEQFFGPGTRLTVL.

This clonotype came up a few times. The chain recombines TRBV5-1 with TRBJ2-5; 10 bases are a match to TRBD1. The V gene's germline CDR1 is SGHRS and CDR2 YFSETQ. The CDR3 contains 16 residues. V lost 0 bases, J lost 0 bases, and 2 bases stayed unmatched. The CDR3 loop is CASSLGGTGDQETQYF. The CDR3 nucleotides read TGCGCCAGCAGCTTGGGGGGGACAGGGGACCAAGAGACCCAGTACTTC.

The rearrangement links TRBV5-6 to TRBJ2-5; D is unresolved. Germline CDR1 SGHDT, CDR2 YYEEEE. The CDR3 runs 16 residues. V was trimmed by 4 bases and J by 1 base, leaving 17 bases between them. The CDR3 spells CASSPGPSFSQETQYF. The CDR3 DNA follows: TGTGCCAGCAGCCCTGGGCCGAGCTTTAGCCAAGAGACCCAGTACTTC.

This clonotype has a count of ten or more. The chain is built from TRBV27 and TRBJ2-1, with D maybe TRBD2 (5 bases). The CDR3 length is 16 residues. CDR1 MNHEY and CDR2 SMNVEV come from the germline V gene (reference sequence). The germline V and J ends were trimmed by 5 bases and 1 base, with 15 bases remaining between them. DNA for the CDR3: TGTGCCAGCAGTATCACTAGGGTATCTTCCTACAATGAGCAGTTCTTC. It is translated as CASSITRVSSYNEQFF.

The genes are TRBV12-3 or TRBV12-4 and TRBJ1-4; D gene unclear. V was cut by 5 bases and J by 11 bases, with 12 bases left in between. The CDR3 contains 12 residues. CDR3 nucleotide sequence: TGTGCCAGCAGTCCGAATCTCAGGAAACTGTTTTTT. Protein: CASSPNLRKLFF.

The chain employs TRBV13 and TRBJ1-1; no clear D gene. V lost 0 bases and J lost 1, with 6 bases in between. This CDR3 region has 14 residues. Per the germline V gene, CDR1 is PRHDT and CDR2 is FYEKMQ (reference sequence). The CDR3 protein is CASSLGARNTEAFF. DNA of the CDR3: TGTGCCAGCAGCTTAGGCGCAAGGAACACTGAAGCTTTCTTT.

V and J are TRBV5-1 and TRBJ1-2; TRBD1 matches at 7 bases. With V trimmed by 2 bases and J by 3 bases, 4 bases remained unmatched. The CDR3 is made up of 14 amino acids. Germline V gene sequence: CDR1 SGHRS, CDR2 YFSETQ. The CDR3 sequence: CASSFGQDYYGYTF. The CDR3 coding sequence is TGCGCCAGCAGCTTTGGACAGGATTACTATGGCTACACCTTC. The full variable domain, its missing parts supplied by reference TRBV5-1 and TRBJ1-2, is KAGVTQTPRYLIKTRGQQVTLSCSPISGHRSVSWYQQTPGQGLQFLFEYFSETQRNKGNFPGRFSGRQFSNSRSEMNVSTLELGDSALYLCASSFGQDYYGYTFGSGTRLTVV.

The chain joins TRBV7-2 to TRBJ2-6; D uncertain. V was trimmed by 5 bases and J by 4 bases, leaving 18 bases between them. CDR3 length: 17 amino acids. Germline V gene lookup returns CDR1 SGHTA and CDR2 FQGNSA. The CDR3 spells CASSRRKGSPGANVLTF. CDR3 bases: TGTGCCAGCAGCCGCCGCAAGGGCAGTCCCGGGGCCAACGTCCTGACTTTC.

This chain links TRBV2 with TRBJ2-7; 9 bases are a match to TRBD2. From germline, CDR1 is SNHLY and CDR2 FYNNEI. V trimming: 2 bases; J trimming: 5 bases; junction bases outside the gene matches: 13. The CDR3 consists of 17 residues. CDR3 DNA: TGTGCCAGCAGTGAATCTGGCGGGAGGGCCCTCGGGGACGAGCAGTACTTC. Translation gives CASSESGGRALGDEQYF.